Listed below are T cell receptor beta chains from one sample, sequenced in a study of human T cells and chemical hapten exposure. TCRdb passed the RACE reads through MiXCR, listing each CDR3 protein once. The sample shows just over 350,000 distinct CDR3 sequences, 6% to 7% of them seen only once. This specimen consisted of whole blood, obtained in connection with sensitization to the hapten diphenylcyclopropenone (DPC). The receptor source for this set is a woman between 18 and 29 years old with alopecia areata. Some clones in this sample may be carry-over from other donors' samples. Each CDR3 is given without its conserved first and last residue. The order of the fields is clone size, V gene, J gene, CDR3 protein. Expanded clones are given a class, and other clones once, few, many or no size at all.

few	TRBV5-1	TRBJ2-3	ASSSTGVSTDTQY
NA	TRBV6-5	TRBJ1-5	ASKGGLDQPQH
NA	TRBV15	TRBJ2-2	ATSRDRGFGELF
many	TRBV4-1	TRBJ1-2	ASSQPGANYGYT
NA	TRBV3-1	TRBJ2-6	ASSPGSPLNSGANVLT
few	TRBV6-6	TRBJ2-1	ASSFYKPSYNEQF
many	TRBV4-3	TRBJ2-1	ASSQRAGGTYNEQF
many	TRBV6-2/TRBV6-3	TRBJ2-1	ASSYSPSGGVYNEQF
many	TRBV7-2	TRBJ1-4	ASSPQVGNGAELF
few	TRBV7-9	TRBJ1-6	ASSLGSNYNSPLH
NA	TRBV6-5	TRBJ2-3	ASSPTGFRGADTQY